Listed below are T cell receptor beta chains from one sample, sequenced in a study of T cells in Graves' hyperthyroidism and ophthalmopathy. TCRdb fed the multiplex PCR reads into MiXCR, producing one record per CDR3 protein. The sample lists some 500,000 distinct CDR3 sequences, about 15% occurring once. The specimen sequenced was blood. The receptors were sampled from a young woman with Graves' hyperthyroidism. CDR3s include the opening cysteine and the closing phenylalanine or tryptophan. The D gene is left open where the match is weak. The size entry is marked missing in some rows and otherwise reads once, few, many or a size class.

V: TRBV24-1; D: -; size: -; J: TRBJ2-3; DNA: TGTGCCACCAGTGATTTGCATCGCGGGGGCACAGATACGCAGTATTTT; CDR3: CATSDLHRGGTDTQYF
V: TRBV3-1; D: -; size: many; J: TRBJ2-2; DNA: TGTGCCAGCAGCCATCTGAACACCGGGGAGCTGTTTTTT; CDR3: CASSHLNTGELFF
V: TRBV5-1; D: -; size: many; J: TRBJ2-5; DNA: TGCGCCAGCAGCTTGGGGACGAATCAAGAGACCCAGTACTTC; CDR3: CASSLGTNQETQYF
V: TRBV7-9; D: -; size: -; J: TRBJ2-5; DNA: TGTGCCAGCAGCACAGAAGCGAGGGGGGGGCGGTTACAAGAGACCCAGTACTTC; CDR3: CASSTEARGGRLQETQYF
V: TRBV11-3; D: -; size: -; J: TRBJ2-1; DNA: TGTGCCAGCAGCTTAGAGCCGGACAGCTACAATGAGCAGTTCTTC; CDR3: CASSLEPDSYNEQFF
V: TRBV2; D: TRBD2; size: many; J: TRBJ2-5; DNA: TGTGCCAGCAGTGTGGCGGGAGAAGGGAAACTGTACTTC; CDR3: CASSVAGEGKLYF
V: TRBV20-1; D: TRBD1; size: many; J: TRBJ1-6; DNA: TGCAGTGCTAGTGACAGGGTCGGTAATTCACCCCTCCACTTT; CDR3: CSASDRVGNSPLHF
V: TRBV11-3; D: -; size: few; J: TRBJ2-7; DNA: TGTGCCAGCAGCGGGGCCACCTACGAGCAGTACTTC; CDR3: CASSGATYEQYF
V: TRBV29-1; D: TRBD2; size: many; J: TRBJ2-1; DNA: TGCAGCACGAGGACTAGTGGCTCCTACAATGAGCAGTTCTTC; CDR3: CSTRTSGSYNEQFF
V: TRBV6-6; D: -; size: few; J: TRBJ1-3; DNA: TGTGCCAGCAGTTACAGGAACTCTGGAAACACCATATATTTT; CDR3: CASSYRNSGNTIYF
V: TRBV2; D: -; size: many; J: TRBJ2-3; DNA: TGTGCCAGCAGGCCTCTACAGGATACGCAGTATTTT; CDR3: CASRPLQDTQYF